A single sample gave rise to the 31 T cell receptor beta chains below, sequenced in a study of T cells in Graves' hyperthyroidism and ophthalmopathy (dated 2019 in TCRdb). Library generation was performed with multiplex PCR. Instrument on record: Illumina HiSeq 2000. The TCR beta CDR3 regions were amplified from the RNA transcripts. For the first round of RT-PCR on the TCR CDR3, the HTBI primer set was used together with the Qiagen OneStep RT-PCR kit. TCRdb reanalyzed the raw reads on its own, using fastp at Q25 for trimming and MiXCR for clone calling, and kept in-frame beta chains. Rows merge per CDR3 protein into single entries with the most common DNA and genes. For this sample the table gives some 380,000 distinct CDR3 sequences, of which roughly 14% were detected only once. Clones ranked in the top ten supply under 25% of the sample. Sample: blood. The receptors were sampled from a man aged 25-45 years with Graves' hyperthyroidism that later progressed to Graves' ophthalmopathy.

This clonotype showed up just a few times. The chain combines TRBV9 with TRBJ2-3, with D tentatively TRBD1 or TRBD2 (5 bases each). Germline CDR1 is SGDLS and CDR2 is YYNGEE. This CDR3 has 16 residues. The ends were cut back, 0 bases at V and 2 bases at J, with 13 bases in the middle. DNA for the CDR3: TGTGCCAGCAGCGTAGGGGGCCAGGGACCCACAGATACGCAGTATTTT. Encoded protein: CASSVGGQGPTDTQYF.

This clonotype has a count of ten or more. Here the CDR3 reads CASSVRGGQPQHF. CDR3 DNA sequence: TGTGCCAGCAGTGTGAGGGGTGGTCAGCCCCAGCATTTT. The gene calls are TRBV6-1 and TRBJ1-5; maybe TRBD1 (5 bases). This CDR3 comprises 13 residues. Germline V gene lookup returns CDR1 MNHNS and CDR2 SASEGT. Trimming stripped 4 bases from V and 6 bases from J, with 10 bases between.

The chain recombines TRBV7-4 with TRBJ1-2; D is unclear. V gave up 5 bases and J gave up 3 bases, with 25 bases separating them. CDR3 length: 18 residues. Germline V gene sequence: CDR1 SGHVT, CDR2 SQSDAQ. CDR3 sequence: CASSPHYIAGLRDYGYTF. The CDR3 bases are TGTGCCAGCAGCCCACACTATATCGCAGGCCTTCGGGACTATGGCTACACCTTC.

This clonotype has a count of ten or more. The chain couples TRBV6-1 to TRBJ1-2, with D possibly matching TRBD1 (6 bases). The CDR3 is made up of 13 amino acids. The V gene lost 6 bases and the J gene lost 4 bases, with 12 bases spanning the gap. CDR1 and CDR2 (germline): MNHNS, SASEGT. CDR3 amino acids: CASRVDRLYGYTF. The CDR3 region has the DNA TGTGCCAGCAGGGTTGACAGGCTCTATGGCTACACCTTC.

This clonotype showed up just a few times. CDR3 nucleotide sequence: TGCGCCAGCAGCCTGGAGATGAACACTGAAGCTTTCTTT. Its protein product is CASSLEMNTEAFF. The V and J genes are TRBV5-1 and TRBJ1-1; no reliable D call. Germline loops: CDR1 SGHRS, CDR2 YFSETQ. Trimming took 4 bases from V and 0 from J, leaving 7 bases between them. This CDR3 region has 13 residues.

A remark on this clonotype: A single base separates this from a much larger clone, so it may be a read error. The chain carries TRBV27 and TRBJ1-2; 7 nucleotides match TRBD1. The CDR3 extends over 13 amino acids. Germline CDR1 MNHEY, CDR2 SMNVEV (reference sequence). V was clipped by 3 bases and J by 3 bases; unmatched bases: 1. CDR3 loop: CASSFQGDYGYTF. For the CDR3, the DNA is TGTGCCAGCAGTTTTCAGGGGGACTATGGCTACACCTTC.

For this clonotype: As the CDR3 is not closed by the conserved phenylalanine or tryptophan, this likely results from a read error. This chain joins TRBV12-3 or TRBV12-4 and TRBJ2-1; possibly TRBD2 for D (5 bases). The V end lost 3 bases, the J end lost 5 bases, and 14 bases lay between the germline ends. This CDR3 contains 15 residues. CDR3 protein: CASSFPPRRNNEQFL. For the CDR3, the DNA is TGTGCCAGCAGTTTTCCCCCTAGGAGGAACAATGAGCAGTTCCTC.

This clonotype appeared many times. The CDR3 DNA reads as TGCGCCAGCAGCCACCTTGGACAGGCGAACACTGAAGCTTTCTTT. The encoded protein is CASSHLGQANTEAFF. This chain joins TRBV5-1 and TRBJ1-1; 7 bases are shared with TRBD1. The germline CDR1 and CDR2 sequences are SGHRS and YFSETQ. The CDR3 covers 15 residues. J gave up 1 base and V 4 bases, and 7 bases lay outside the gene matches.

The chain recombines TRBV20-1 with TRBJ1-3; D remains ambiguous. Looked up from germline, CDR1 is DFQATT and CDR2 is SNEGSKA (reference sequence). V was cut by 3 bases and J by 0 bases, with 9 bases left in between. CDR3 length equals 14 residues. CDR3 in amino acids: CSASLETSGNTIYF. Written as DNA, the CDR3 is TGCAGTGCTAGTTTAGAGACCTCTGGAAACACCATATATTTT.

The chain carries TRBV4-2 and TRBJ1-2, with D uncertain. Germline V lookup: CDR1 LGHNA, CDR2 YNFKEQ. This CDR3 spans 14 amino acids. Trimming removed 4 bases from V and 3 bases from J, with 12 bases in between. The CDR3 region is CASSLRVDDYGYTF. Written as DNA, the CDR3 is TGTGCCAGCAGCCTTAGGGTTGACGACTATGGCTACACCTTC.

In this sample, this clonotype turned up many times. The chain recombines TRBV11-2 with TRBJ1-2; maybe TRBD1 (6 bases). Germline V CDR1 and CDR2: SGHAT, FQNNGV. The CDR3 loop spans 14 amino acids. V lost 7 bases to trimming and J lost 4 bases, with 16 bases between them. CDR3 amino acids: CASTLTGAVYGYTF. The CDR3 DNA follows: TGTGCCAGCACCCTAACGGGGGCAGTCTATGGCTACACCTTC.

The chain carries TRBV28 and TRBJ2-2; TRBD1 might be the D (6 bases). CDR3 size: 15 residues. The V end was cut by 4 bases, the J end by 0 bases, with 9 bases between. Germline CDR1 and CDR2: MDHEN and SYDVKM. The CDR3, as DNA: TGTGCCAGCAGTTCAGGGGCCACGAACACCGGGGAGCTGTTTTTT. It yields the protein CASSSGATNTGELFF.

The chain carries TRBV7-2 and TRBJ2-2, with a tentative D call TRBD2 (5 bases). Per germline, CDR1 SGHTA and CDR2 FQGNSA. Deletions cut 5 bases from V and 0 bases from J, with 10 bases between. This CDR3 is 15 amino acids long. The CDR3 sequence: CASSPPGTNTGELFF. The CDR3 DNA reads TGTGCCAGCAGCCCGCCGGGAACGAACACCGGGGAGCTGTTTTTT.

This clonotype showed up many times. The chain has TRBV10-3 and TRBJ1-1, with 8 bases fitting TRBD1. Germline CDR1 is ENHRY and CDR2 is SYGVKD. Germline trimming cut 10 bases from V and 4 bases from J; bases unmatched to any gene: 8. The CDR3 runs 13 residues. In DNA, the CDR3 is TGTGCCACCAGACAGGGGTGGGGCACTGAAGCTTTCTTT. It translates to CATRQGWGTEAFF.

The gene calls are TRBV9 and TRBJ2-1; maybe TRBD2 (5 bases). With 4 bases removed from V and 0 bases from J, the gap between germline ends came to 14 bases. This CDR3 has 16 amino acids. Germline V gene sequence: CDR1 SGDLS, CDR2 YYNGEE. CDR3 sequence (DNA): TGTGCCAGCAGCCGGGGAGCGTCCAGCTCCTACAATGAGCAGTTCTTC. Its translation: CASSRGASSSYNEQFF.

This clonotype was counted at least ten times. V and J are TRBV15 and TRBJ1-2; 8 bases match TRBD1. The CDR3 covers 15 residues. Unmatched junction bases numbered 8, after V lost 3 bases and J lost 5 bases. Germline CDR1 reads LNHNV; CDR2 reads YYDKDF (reference sequence). CDR3 sequence: CATSSLRGQGYGYTF. The CDR3 coding sequence is TGTGCCACCAGCAGCCTCAGGGGGCAGGGTTATGGCTACACCTTC.

This clonotype came up a few times. The gene calls are TRBV11-3 and TRBJ2-7; 8 bases line up with TRBD1. Per the germline V gene, CDR1 is SGHNT and CDR2 is YENEEA. CDR3 size: 12 residues. CDR3 coding DNA: TGTGCTTCCCAGGGGGCGCGAGACGAGCAGTACTTC. Amino acid sequence: CASQGARDEQYF.

This clonotype was detected a few times. The rearrangement joins TRBV10-1 to TRBJ2-2, with TRBD2 matching over 11 bases. J lost 2 bases, V lost 9 bases, and 2 bases had no gene match. The CDR3 runs 14 residues. CDR1 and CDR2 from the germline V gene are WNHNN and SYGVQD (reference sequence). This chain's CDR3 is CARLAGVNTGELFF. The CDR3 region has the DNA TGCGCCAGACTAGCGGGGGTAAACACCGGGGAGCTGTTTTTT.

This clonotype was found many times. The J gene is TRBJ2-3, the V gene TRBV27; 12 bases agree with TRBD2. The V and J ends lost 6 bases and 2 bases, in that order; junction bases with no gene match: 12. The CDR3 runs 18 residues. CDR1 is MNHEY, CDR2 SMNVEV, per germline (reference sequence). This CDR3 reads CASSSAGLAGTYTDTQYF. The CDR3 nucleotides are TGTGCCAGCAGCTCTGCCGGACTAGCGGGGACCTACACAGATACGCAGTATTTT.

This clonotype was recorded at least ten times. The rearrangement joins TRBV27 to TRBJ1-1; D is undetermined. Germline loops: CDR1 MNHEY, CDR2 SMNVEV (reference sequence). The length of the CDR3 is 13 residues. The V end lost 1 base, the J end lost 0 bases, and 3 bases lay between the germline ends. The CDR3 sequence is CASSLFVNTEAFF. The CDR3, as DNA: TGTGCCAGCAGTTTATTCGTGAACACTGAAGCTTTCTTT.

This chain uses TRBV5-6 with TRBJ2-7, with 7 bases aligning to TRBD1. V was pared by 1 base and J by 2 bases, with 9 bases of the junction left unmatched. This CDR3 has 16 residues. Germline CDR1 SGHDT, CDR2 YYEEEE. This CDR3 is CASSLTTGQVTYEQYF. The CDR3 DNA reads TGTGCCAGCAGCTTGACAACCGGACAGGTAACCTACGAGCAGTACTTC.

This clonotype has ten or more counts. This chain connects TRBV11-2 to TRBJ2-7; tentatively, D is TRBD1 (6 bases). Germline-derived CDR1 and CDR2 are SGHAT and FQNNGV. The CDR3 contains 15 residues. Between the trimmed V and J ends, which lost 6 bases and 5 bases, there was a span of 20 bases. The chain's CDR3 is CASRFIRDKLHEQYF. In DNA, the CDR3 is TGTGCCAGCAGATTTATCCGGGACAAGCTCCACGAGCAGTACTTC.

The chain is built from TRBV5-1 and TRBJ1-6; D remains ambiguous. Deletions cut 2 bases from V and 8 bases from J, with 14 bases between. This CDR3 region has 15 residues. The V gene's germline CDR1 is SGHRS and CDR2 YFSETQ. CDR3: CASSLVRGSDSPLHF. CDR3 sequence (DNA): TGCGCCAGCAGCTTAGTAAGAGGTTCAGATTCACCCCTCCACTTT.

In its sample, this clonotype was seen many times. The rearrangement links TRBV5-5 to TRBJ2-1; D is possibly TRBD1 (5 bases). V lost 0 bases and J 9 bases, leaving 19 bases between the germline ends. The CDR3 extends over 16 amino acids. Germline CDR1 is SGHKS and CDR2 is YYEKEE (reference sequence). The CDR3 protein is CASSLALGRGLGEQFF. The CDR3, as DNA: TGTGCCAGCAGCTTGGCCCTGGGAAGGGGCCTAGGTGAGCAGTTCTTC.

This clonotype was recorded at least ten times. The chain is built from TRBV19 and TRBJ1-2, with 9 bases that match TRBD1. Germline V CDR1 and CDR2: LNHDA, SQIVND (reference sequence). The CDR3 loop spans 16 amino acids. Germline trimming cut 8 bases from V and 1 base from J; bases unmatched to any gene: 11. Here the CDR3 reads CASHSTGTGRNYGYTF. DNA of the CDR3: TGTGCCAGTCACTCCACCGGGACAGGGCGTAACTATGGCTACACCTTC. Combining the CDR3 with reference TRBV19 and TRBJ1-2 gives the whole variable domain DGGITQSPKYLFRKEGQNVTLSCEQNLNHDAMYWYRQDPGQGLRLIYYSQIVNDFQKGDIAEGYSVSREKKESFPLTVTSAQKNPTAFYLCASHSTGTGRNYGYTFGSGTRLTVV.

This clonotype was found many times. The chain combines TRBV6-6 with TRBJ1-3; maybe TRBD1 (5 bases). Trimming took off 0 bases at V and 2 bases at J, with 8 bases between the two ends. Germline assignment: CDR1 MNHNY and CDR2 SVGAGI (reference sequence). This CDR3 region has 15 residues. The CDR3 reads CASSYSQGPGNTIYF. The CDR3 region has the DNA TGTGCCAGCAGTTACTCGCAGGGACCTGGAAACACCATATATTTT.

This clonotype showed up many times. The chain combines TRBV7-9 with TRBJ2-1; 7 positions match TRBD1. Germline CDR1 is SEHNR and CDR2 is FQNEAQ (reference sequence). V lost 4 bases, J lost 4 bases, and 16 bases stayed unmatched. This CDR3 has 18 residues. The CDR3 region is CASSSGIGRGNVYNEQFF. CDR3 in DNA: TGTGCCAGCAGCTCAGGCATCGGCAGGGGGAATGTATACAATGAGCAGTTCTTC.

The chain recombines TRBV10-3 with TRBJ2-5; D is tentatively TRBD1 or TRBD2 (5 bases each). CDR1 ENHRY and CDR2 SYGVKD come from the germline V gene. The CDR3 loop spans 16 amino acids. With 4 bases removed from V and 3 bases from J, the gap between germline ends came to 18 bases. DNA for the CDR3: TGTGCCATCAGTGGAGGCCCGGGACGTCAAAAAGAGACCCAGTACTTC. Translating it yields CAISGGPGRQKETQYF.

This clonotype was seen many times. The chain couples TRBV5-1 to TRBJ2-3, with 8 bases that match TRBD1. Germline V lookup: CDR1 SGHRS, CDR2 YFSETQ. Trimming cost V 3 bases and J 4 bases; bases outside gene matches: 10. The CDR3 has 16 amino acids. As DNA, the CDR3 is TGCGCCAGCAGCTCCAGGCGGACAGGGAGAGCAGATACGCAGTATTTT. It is translated as CASSSRRTGRADTQYF.

This clonotype was seen a handful of times. The V and J genes are TRBV3-1 and TRBJ2-7; D remains ambiguous. Trimming stripped 3 bases from V and 2 bases from J, with 8 bases between. CDR1 and CDR2 (germline): LGHDT, YNNKEL (reference sequence). The CDR3 loop spans 13 amino acids. The CDR3 DNA is TGTGCCAGCAGCCAGAAAGGGACCTACGAGCAGTACTTC. This sequence encodes CASSQKGTYEQYF.

On this clonotype: Given a much more abundant clone one base away, this may be a read error. The rearrangement links TRBV3-1 to TRBJ1-2; D remains unclear. V was shortened by 0 bases and J by 4 bases, with 15 bases between the two germline ends. This CDR3 has 16 residues. Germline V CDR1 and CDR2: LGHDT, YNNKEL (reference sequence). CDR3 nucleotide sequence: TGTGCCAGCAGCCAAGAACGAGGAGCCCTCATCTATGGCTACACCTTC. Protein product: CASSQERGALIYGYTF.